This TCR beta chain comes out of a study of vaccination and CD4 T cells after COVID-19. Study context: For each participant, vaccination comprised two doses of either the BNT162b2 or the mRNA-1273 vaccine. Once diagnosed, patients had post-COVID samples drawn a median roughly 97 days later (range 35 to 161). Control cultures received a CEFX pool, an HIV-1 Nef pool, or no peptide.

Germline lookup yields CDR1 SEHNR and CDR2 FQNEAQ (reference sequence). The CDR3 contains 14 residues. V was trimmed by 4 bases and J by 0 bases, leaving 7 bases between them. Of note for this clonotype: Its antigen remains unidentified.

Once obtained from cultured CD4+ T cells, the DNA was sequenced using the Oncomine TCR Beta short-read assay. TCRdb reanalysed the PCR reads using MiXCR and keeps one entry per CDR3 protein. The sample records 9,000 to 15,000 distinct CDR3 sequences, about two thirds being singletons. The treatment denotes: approximately nine-day PBMC culture with coronavirus spike peptide pools or control peptides (ViraFEST assay). Expansion of antigen-specific T cells with peptide pools by ViraFEST preceded sequencing of TCRs. The receptor was derived from a human donor who had recovered from COVID-19. Sequencing was done on a sample of CD4+ T cells from blood, cultured in vitro. The rearrangement links TRBV7-9 to TRBJ1-3; D is unclear. The CDR3 DNA follows: TGTGCCAGCAGCTCCCTTTTCTCTGGAAACACCATATATTTT. Its protein product is CASSSLFSGNTIYF.